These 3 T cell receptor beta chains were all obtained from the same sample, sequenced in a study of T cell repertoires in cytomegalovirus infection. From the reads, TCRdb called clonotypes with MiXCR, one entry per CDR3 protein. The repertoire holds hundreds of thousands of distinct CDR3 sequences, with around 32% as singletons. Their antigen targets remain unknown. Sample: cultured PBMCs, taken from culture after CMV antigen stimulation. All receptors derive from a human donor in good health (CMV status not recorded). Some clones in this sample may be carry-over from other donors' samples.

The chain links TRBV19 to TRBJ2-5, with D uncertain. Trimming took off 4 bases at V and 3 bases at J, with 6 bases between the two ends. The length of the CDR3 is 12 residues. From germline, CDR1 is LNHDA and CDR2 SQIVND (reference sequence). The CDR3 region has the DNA TGTGCCAGTAGTACCCAGGAAGAGACCCAGTACTTC. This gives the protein CASSTQEETQYF.

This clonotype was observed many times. The CDR3 region is CASSRGPYNEQFF. Here the CDR3 DNA reads TGTGCCAGCAGCCGGGGACCCTACAATGAGCAGTTCTTC. The chain recombines TRBV7-2 with TRBJ2-1, with D possibly being TRBD1 or TRBD2 (5 bases each). CDR3 length equals 13 residues. V was trimmed by 5 bases and J by 2 bases, leaving 7 bases between them. Germline V gene sequence: CDR1 SGHTA, CDR2 FQGNSA.

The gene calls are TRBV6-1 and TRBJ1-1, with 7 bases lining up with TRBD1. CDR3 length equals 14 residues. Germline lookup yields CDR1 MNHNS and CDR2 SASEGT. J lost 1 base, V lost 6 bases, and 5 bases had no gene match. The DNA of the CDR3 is TGTGCCAGCAGACGGACAGGCGAGAACACTGAAGCTTTCTTT. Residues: CASRRTGENTEAFF.